One and the same sample provided the 7 T cell receptor beta chains below, sequenced in a study. Via MiXCR, TCRdb re-called the 5' RACE reads, giving one row per CDR3 protein. The sample contains tens of thousands of distinct CDR3 sequences, around a fifth of which appear only once. The sample consisted of memory CD4+ T cells sorted from a lymph node. Subset defined: memory CD4+ T cells, CD4+CD45RO+CD25-. Receptors were obtained from a female donor with breast cancer.

This clonotype was seen at least ten times. The chain recombines TRBV20-1 with TRBJ2-7, with 13 bases that match TRBD2. CDR1 and CDR2 from the germline V gene are DFQATT and SNEGSKA (reference sequence). The CDR3 has 14 residues. V shed 6 bases and J 7 bases; nucleotides not matched to a gene: 9. For the CDR3, the DNA is TGCAGTGCGGACATGGGACTAGCGGGACGGGAGCAGTACTTC. This codes for CSADMGLAGREQYF.

The CDR3 bases are TGTGCCAGCAGTTTTGGGACCGGAGAGACCCAGTACTTC. Amino acid sequence: CASSFGTGETQYF. The V call is TRBV12-3 or TRBV12-4, the J call TRBJ2-5; D assignment may be TRBD1 or TRBD2 (5 bases each). The ends were cut back, 3 bases at V and 4 bases at J, with 9 bases in the middle. The CDR3 loop spans 13 amino acids.

This chain uses TRBV15 with TRBJ1-3; D is unclear. Germline V gene sequence: CDR1 LNHNV, CDR2 YYDKDF (reference sequence). The CDR3 runs 17 residues. The V gene lost 3 bases and the J gene lost 5 bases, with 20 bases spanning the gap. CDR3 amino acids: CATSRASFLIGRNTIYF. CDR3 DNA: TGTGCCACCAGCAGGGCTTCTTTTCTTATCGGACGAAACACCATATATTTT.

The J gene is TRBJ2-7, the V gene TRBV20-1; TRBD2 aligns across 7 bases. The V gene's germline CDR1 is DFQATT and CDR2 SNEGSKA (reference sequence). V shed 1 base and J 2 bases; nucleotides not matched to a gene: 11. This CDR3 region has 16 residues. The CDR3 bases are TGCAGTGCTAGAGGCTTAAGGAGCGGGGAGACCTACGAGCAGTACTTC. The encoded protein is CSARGLRSGETYEQYF.

The V call is TRBV15, the J call TRBJ1-6; no reliable D call. Trimming took off 0 bases at V and 8 bases at J, with 8 bases between the two ends. Germline CDR1 reads LNHNV; CDR2 reads YYDKDF (reference sequence). The CDR3 contains 14 residues. The CDR3: CATSRDQRDSPLHF. Written as DNA, the CDR3 is TGTGCCACCAGCAGAGATCAAAGAGATTCACCCCTCCACTTT.

The chain is built from TRBV20-1 and TRBJ1-6; D is ambiguous. Trimming pared 3 bases from V and 7 bases from J, leaving 10 bases between. Per germline, CDR1 DFQATT and CDR2 SNEGSKA (reference sequence). The CDR3 is made up of 13 amino acids. CDR3 sequence: CSASYTPNSPLHF. The CDR3 region has the DNA TGCAGTGCTAGTTATACCCCCAATTCACCCCTCCACTTT.

The V gene is TRBV20-1, the J gene TRBJ2-7; no definite D call. The CDR3 consists of 11 residues. The germline V and J ends were trimmed by 5 bases and 5 bases, with 10 bases remaining between them. The germline V gene encodes CDR1 DFQATT and CDR2 SNEGSKA (reference sequence). The CDR3, as DNA: TGCAGTGCTCAGAGATATGACGAGCAGTACTTC. Its translation is CSAQRYDEQYF.